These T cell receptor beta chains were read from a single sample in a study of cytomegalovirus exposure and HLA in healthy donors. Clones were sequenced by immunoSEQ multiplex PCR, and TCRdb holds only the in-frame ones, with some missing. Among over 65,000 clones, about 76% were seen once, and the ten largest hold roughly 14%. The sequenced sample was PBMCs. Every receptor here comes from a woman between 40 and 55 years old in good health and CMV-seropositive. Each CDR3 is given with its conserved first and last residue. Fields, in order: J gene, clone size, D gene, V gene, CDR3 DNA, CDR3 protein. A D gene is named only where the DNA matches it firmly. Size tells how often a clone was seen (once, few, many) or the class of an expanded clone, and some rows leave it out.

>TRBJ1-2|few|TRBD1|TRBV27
TGTGCCAGCAGTTGGGACAGGAACATAGAGGGCTACACCTTC
CASSWDRNIEGYTF
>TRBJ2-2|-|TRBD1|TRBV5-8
TGTGCCAGCAGTCCCCTAGGACAGGCCCCGAACACCGGGGAGCTGTTTTTT
CASSPLGQAPNTGELFF
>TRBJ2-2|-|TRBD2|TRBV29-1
TGCAGCGCCGCCCGGGGGGGAAACACCGGGGAGCTGTTTTTT
CSAARGGNTGELFF
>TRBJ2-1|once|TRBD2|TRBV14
TGTGCCAGCAGCCTTAGACTAGCGGGCCCCTACAATGAGCAGTTCTTC
CASSLRLAGPYNEQFF
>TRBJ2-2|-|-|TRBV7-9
TGTGCCAGCACCGCGGGACCGTCGAACACCGGGGAGCTGTTTTTT
CASTAGPSNTGELFF
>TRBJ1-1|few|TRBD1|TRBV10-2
TGCGCCAGCAGTGATATGGCAGGGGGAGCTTTCTTT
CASSDMAGGAFF
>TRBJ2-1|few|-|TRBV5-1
TGCGCCAGCAGCTTGGGAGACAGCTACAATGAGCAGTTCTTC
CASSLGDSYNEQFF
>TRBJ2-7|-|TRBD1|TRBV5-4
TGTGCCAGCAGCTTGGGCCAGGGGGCCTACGAGCAGTACTTC
CASSLGQGAYEQYF
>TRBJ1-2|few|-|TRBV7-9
TGTGCCAGCAGCTTATCCTCGAGACAGGTGGAAGGGGGCTACACCTTC
CASSLSSRQVEGGYTF
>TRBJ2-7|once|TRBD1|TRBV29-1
TGCAGCGTCGGACAGGGTACCTACGAGCAGTACTTC
CSVGQGTYEQYF
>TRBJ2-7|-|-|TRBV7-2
TGTGCCAGCAGCTTGCAGGCAGCTTACGAGCAGTACTTC
CASSLQAAYEQYF
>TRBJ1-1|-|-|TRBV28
TGTGCCAGCAGTATTAACTTGAACACTGAAGCTTTCTTT
CASSINLNTEAFF
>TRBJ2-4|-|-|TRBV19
TGTGCCAGTAGTATTAGGGCAGCGCCGCACGGGGTCGAGGGAAACATTCAGTACTTC
CASSIRAAPHGVEGNIQYF
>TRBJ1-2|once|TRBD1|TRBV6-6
TGTGCCAGCAGTTACCCAGGACAGGGCAATGGCTACACCTTC
CASSYPGQGNGYTF
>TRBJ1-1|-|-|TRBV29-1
TGCAGCGTTGAGGGGGGGGCTGGGAACACTGAAGCTTTCTTT
CSVEGGAGNTEAFF
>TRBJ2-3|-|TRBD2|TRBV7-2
TGTGCCAGCAGCCTTCGGCGGGAGAGGGTTGATACGCAGTATTTT
CASSLRRERVDTQYF
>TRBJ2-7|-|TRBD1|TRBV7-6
TGTGCCAGCAGCACAGGGGGCAACGAGCAGTACTTC
CASSTGGNEQYF
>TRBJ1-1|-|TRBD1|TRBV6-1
TGTGCCAGCAGTCAGGGGGCTGTCACTGAAGCTTTCTTT
CASSQGAVTEAFF
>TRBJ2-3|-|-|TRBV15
TGTGCCACCAGCAGACGGGGAGATACGCAGTATTTT
CATSRRGDTQYF
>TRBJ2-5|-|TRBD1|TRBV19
TGTGCCAGTAGTATCCTGGACAGGGCGGGGGAGACCCAGTACTTC
CASSILDRAGETQYF
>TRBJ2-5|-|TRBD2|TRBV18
TGTGCCAGCTCACCAAGGACTAGAGAAGAGACCCAGTACTTC
CASSPRTREETQYF
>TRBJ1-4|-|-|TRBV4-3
TGCGCCAGCAGCCAGAGCGGGAAAACGGGTGAAAAACTGTTTTTT
CASSQSGKTGEKLFF
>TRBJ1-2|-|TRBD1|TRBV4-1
TGCGCCAGCAGCCGGAGGGGGCATAACTATGGCTACACCTTC
CASSRRGHNYGYTF
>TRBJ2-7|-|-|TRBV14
TGTGCCAGCAGCCTCGGGACACTCGAGCAGTACTTC
CASSLGTLEQYF
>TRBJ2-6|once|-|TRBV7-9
TGTGCCAGCAGCTCAAACAGAGTGGCCAACGTCCTGACTTTC
CASSSNRVANVLTF
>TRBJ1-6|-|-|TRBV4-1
TGCGCCAGCAGCCAAGATGATCGGGGGTTCGCTTCACCCCTCCACTTT
CASSQDDRGFASPLHF
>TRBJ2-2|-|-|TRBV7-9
TGTGCCAGCAGCTTATCAGGGACTCTTAACACCGGGGAGCTGTTTTTT
CASSLSGTLNTGELFF
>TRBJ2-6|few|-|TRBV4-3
TGCGCCAGCAGCCAAGTGTCTCTTACAGGCTCTGGGGCCAACGTCCTGACTTTC
CASSQVSLTGSGANVLTF
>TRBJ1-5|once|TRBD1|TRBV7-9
TGTGCCAGCAGCGCGGACAGGGGAGGCCATCAGCCCCAGCATTTT
CASSADRGGHQPQHF
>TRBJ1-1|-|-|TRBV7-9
TGTGCCAGCAGCTTAGGAGGGCCTGAAGCTTTCTTT
CASSLGGPEAFF
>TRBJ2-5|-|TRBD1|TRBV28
TGTGCCAGCAGTTTAACCGGACAGGGACAGGAAGAGACCCAGTACTTC
CASSLTGQGQEETQYF
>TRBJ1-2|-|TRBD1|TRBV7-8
TGTGCCAGCAGCCCGACAGGGGGCAGGAGCTACACCTTC
CASSPTGGRSYTF
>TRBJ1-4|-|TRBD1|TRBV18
TGTGCCAGCTCACCACAGCCAGGGGGCCCTAATGAAAAACTGTTTTTT
CASSPQPGGPNEKLFF
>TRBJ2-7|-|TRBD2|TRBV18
TGTGCCAGCTCACCAGGCGGGAGTGGTTCTTACGAGCAGTACTTC
CASSPGGSGSYEQYF
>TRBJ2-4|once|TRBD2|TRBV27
TGTGCCAGCATTGACCCGCAGCGGGACCATCTAGCCAAAAACATTCAGTACTTC
CASIDPQRDHLAKNIQYF
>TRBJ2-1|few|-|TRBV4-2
TGTGCCAGCAGCCAAGAGCGGGCAAACCCCAATGAGCAGTTCTTC
CASSQERANPNEQFF
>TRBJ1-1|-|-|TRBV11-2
TGTGCCAGCAAAGCGGGGACGGCGAACACTGAAGCTTTCTTT
CASKAGTANTEAFF
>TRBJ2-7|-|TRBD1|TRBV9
TGTGCCAGCAGCGTTGACAGGGGGGGGTCCTACGAGCAGTACTTC
CASSVDRGGSYEQYF
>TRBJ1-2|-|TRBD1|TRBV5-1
TGCGCCAGCAGCTTGGGACAGGGGCCGTACTATGGCTACACCTTC
CASSLGQGPYYGYTF
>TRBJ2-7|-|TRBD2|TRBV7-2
TGTGCCAGCAGCTTAAAGGTTAGCGGGAGGGTGTACTCCTACGAGCAGTACTTC
CASSLKVSGRVYSYEQYF
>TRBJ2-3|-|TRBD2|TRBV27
TGTGCCAGCAGTCGGCCCCTAGCGGGCACAGATACGCAGTATTTT
CASSRPLAGTDTQYF
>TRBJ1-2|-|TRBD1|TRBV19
TGTGCCAGTATTAAAGGGACAGGGGGCTCGGAACCCTATGGCTACACCTTC
CASIKGTGGSEPYGYTF
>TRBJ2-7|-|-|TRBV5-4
TGTGCCAGCAGTTGGGGAGAAATGATATTCTACGAGCAGTACTTC
CASSWGEMIFYEQYF
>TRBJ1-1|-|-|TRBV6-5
TGTGCCAGCAGAAACCAATACAGTGAAGCTTTCTTT
CASRNQYSEAFF
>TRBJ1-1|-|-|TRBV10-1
TGCGCCAGCAGCCCTCGCAAGGGGACTGAAGCTTTCTTT
CASSPRKGTEAFF
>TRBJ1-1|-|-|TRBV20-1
TGCAGTGCTCTCCGGACAGTAGTAGCTTTCTTT
CSALRTVVAFF
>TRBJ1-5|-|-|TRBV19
TGTGCCAGTAGGGGGAAGAGCGGGAGCAATCAGCCCCAGCATTTT
CASRGKSGSNQPQHF
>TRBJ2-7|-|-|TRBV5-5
TGTGCCAGCAGCCCCGAAGGGTCCGGGGGAGCTCCCTACGAGCAGTACTTC
CASSPEGSGGAPYEQYF
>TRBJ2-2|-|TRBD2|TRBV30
TGTGCCTGGACTAGCGGGGGGGCCGAGACCGGGGAGCTGTTTTTT
CAWTSGGAETGELFF
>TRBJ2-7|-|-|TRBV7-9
TGTGCCAGCCGTTGGGGGGATTACGAGCAGTACTTC
CASRWGDYEQYF
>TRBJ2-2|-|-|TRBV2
TGTGCCTTAGGGAGGGGGGTGAACACCGGGGAGCTGTTTTTT
CALGRGVNTGELFF
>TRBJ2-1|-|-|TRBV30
TGTGCCTGGAGCGCGAAAGGAGTAGAGCAGTTCTTC
CAWSAKGVEQFF
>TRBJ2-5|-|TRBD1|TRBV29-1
TGCAGCGTTGAAGATGGCTTAGGACAGGGTTTTGAGACCCAGTACTTC
CSVEDGLGQGFETQYF
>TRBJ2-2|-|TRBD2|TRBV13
TGTGCCAGCAGCTTAGCACAACTAGCGGGGGATCACACCGGGGAGCTGTTTTTT
CASSLAQLAGDHTGELFF
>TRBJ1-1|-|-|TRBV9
TGTGCCAGCAGCCAAAAACAGGGATTGGGGACTGAAGCTTTCTTT
CASSQKQGLGTEAFF
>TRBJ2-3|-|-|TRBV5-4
TGTGCCAGCAGCGGCTTACCACAGGGAGCAGATACGCAGTATTTT
CASSGLPQGADTQYF